These 7 T cell receptor beta chains share one sample of origin, sequenced in a study of vaccination and CD4 T cells after COVID-19 (dated by TCRdb to 2022 to 2024). The receptor library was made with PCR. Sequencer: Illumina iSeq 100. TCR sequencing of DNA from cultured CD4+ T cells used the Oncomine TCR Beta short-read assay at the Johns Hopkins FTIC core. TCRdb redid the processing of the public reads, applying fastp at Q25 and MiXCR, and retained in-frame beta chains. When rows share a CDR3 protein, they turn into one entry using the most common DNA and genes. The sample table shows under 20,000 distinct CDR3 sequences, and approximately 45% are seen once. Jointly, the top ten make up about 4% of the sample. The sample's treatment or condition, from its label and the paper: roughly 10-day PBMC culture with coronavirus spike peptide pools or control peptides (ViraFEST assay). The antigens for these receptors are not known.

Here the sequenced sample was CD4+ T cells from blood, cultured in vitro, taken before SARS-CoV-2 vaccination. The source of these receptors is a human donor who had recovered from COVID-19.

This clonotype appeared a few times. The CDR3 region is CASSPRTSPRTGELFF. The CDR3 DNA reads as TGTGCCAGCAGCCCGAGGACTAGCCCGAGAACCGGGGAGCTGTTTTTT. V and J are TRBV7-2 and TRBJ2-2; TRBD2 matches at 8 bases. Germline V gives CDR1 SGHTA, CDR2 FQGNSA. The J segment lost 5 bases and the V segment lost 5 bases, leaving 10 bases of the junction unmatched. The CDR3 extends over 16 amino acids.

This clonotype was seen more than once but under ten times. This chain links TRBV20-1 with TRBJ2-7; D assignment may be TRBD1 or TRBD2 (5 bases each). In germline, CDR1 is DFQATT, CDR2 SNEGSKA (reference sequence). There are 18 residues in the CDR3. V was pared by 0 bases and J by 3 bases, with 24 bases between. The CDR3 region has the DNA TGCAGTGCTAGAGATCGTCTAAGCGTTCTCGGGGACGGCTACGAGCAGTACTTC. The encoded protein is CSARDRLSVLGDGYEQYF.

The rearrangement joins TRBV11-3 to TRBJ2-2, with D perhaps being TRBD1 or TRBD2 (5 bases each). The V gene lost 5 bases and the J gene lost 4 bases, with 17 bases spanning the gap. Germline CDR1 is SGHNT and CDR2 is YENEEA. The CDR3 is 16 residues long. CDR3 amino acids: CASSAIKSGTTGELFF. Written as DNA, the CDR3 is TGTGCCAGCAGCGCGATAAAGTCAGGGACCACCGGGGAGCTGTTTTTT. The complete variable domain, with remaining parts taken from reference TRBV11-3 and TRBJ2-2, reads EAGVVQSPRYKIIEKKQPVAFWCNPISGHNTLYWYLQNLGQGPELLIRYENEEAVDDSQLPKDRFSAERLKGVDSTLKIQPAELGDSAVYLCASSAIKSGTTGELFFGEGSRLTVL.

This clonotype was recorded a few times. V gene TRBV7-8 combines with J gene TRBJ2-2; D not resolved. Germline CDR1 is SGHVS and CDR2 is FQNEAQ. The CDR3 contains 12 residues. V was trimmed by 4 bases and J by 0 bases, leaving 0 bases between them. In nucleotides, the CDR3 is TGTGCCAGCAGCTCGAACACCGGGGAGCTGTTTTTT. It encodes CASSSNTGELFF.

This chain joins TRBV5-5 and TRBJ1-5, with D uncertain. Germline V gene lookup returns CDR1 SGHKS and CDR2 YYEKEE (reference sequence). V was trimmed by 4 bases and J by 5 bases, leaving 10 bases between them. The CDR3 is made up of 13 amino acids. The CDR3 region has the DNA TGTGCCAGCAGCCCCCGGTACGATCAGCCCCAGCATTTT. Protein product: CASSPRYDQPQHF. The whole variable domain, filled in from reference TRBV5-5 and TRBJ1-5, reads DAGVTQSPTHLIKTRGQQVTLRCSPISGHKSVSWYQQVLGQGPQFIFQYYEKEERGRGNFPDRFSARQFPNYSSELNVNALLLGDSALYLCASSPRYDQPQHFGDGTRLSIL.

This rearrangement joins TRBV28 to TRBJ2-7; D is undetermined. There are 16 residues in the CDR3. Per germline, CDR1 MDHEN and CDR2 SYDVKM. The V and J ends lost 4 bases and 0 bases respectively, with 16 bases between them. Here the CDR3 DNA reads TGTGCCAGCAGTTCCCGAGAGACCTGGGACTCCTACGAGCAGTACTTC. This encodes CASSSRETWDSYEQYF.

This clonotype was seen only a few times. The chain carries TRBV28 and TRBJ1-5, with D perhaps matching TRBD1 (6 bases). There are 15 residues in the CDR3. The V gene's germline CDR1 is MDHEN and CDR2 SYDVKM. V dropped 8 bases and J dropped 4 bases, with 18 bases sitting between them. CDR3 bases: TGTGCCAGCGGATGGAACAGGGTTGGAAATCAGCCCCAGCATTTT. Residues: CASGWNRVGNQPQHF. The full variable domain, its missing parts supplied by reference TRBV28 and TRBJ1-5, is DVKVTQSSRYLVKRTGEKVFLECVQDMDHENMFWYRQDPGLGLRLIYFSYDVKMKEKGDIPEGYSVSREKKERFSLILESASTNQTSMYLCASGWNRVGNQPQHFGDGTRLSIL.